This record looks at one T cell receptor beta chain sequence and its context. Its matching antigen is unknown. The data originate from a study of shared clonotypes between healthy human individuals. Researchers partitioned CD4+ cells into CD45RA+ naive and CD45RA-negative memory subsets. Study-wide results and caveats: Genetic and exposure-history diversity was limited by the small donor number. Shared across a few donors were around 5% of the naive CD4 clonotypes.

Original processing notes: Filtering was not the same, since immunoSEQ gave junction-only sequences without quality scores. The method was immunoSEQ multiplex PCR; TCRdb's version includes in-frame clones alone and lacks a portion of them. The DNA gave D and trimming, while V, J and clone size come from that table. The sample shows more than 2,000,000 clones, around nine tenths of them seen only once. The receptor comes from a man aged 18 to 35 in good health. The specimen was naive CD4+ T cells sorted from blood. Subset noted: CD45RA+ positively selected.

The CDR3 protein is CSVVPGTGIYNEQFF. As DNA, the CDR3 is TGCAGCGTTGTCCCCGGGACAGGGATCTACAATGAGCAGTTCTTC. The chain joins TRBV29-1 to TRBJ2-1; 9 bases are a match to TRBD1. V dropped 4 bases and J dropped 3; count of bases not matched to a gene: 7. The CDR3 has 15 residues. From germline, CDR1 is SQVTM and CDR2 ANQGSEA.